This T cell receptor beta chain stems from a study of blood T cell repertoires in COVID-19. Across the study: Samples came from the United States, Italy and Spain, spanning acute and convalescent COVID-19.

While infection was still active, Seattle patients were enrolled and then followed longitudinally. Assay used: immunoSEQ multiplex PCR; TCRdb lists only in-frame clones, some missing. The repertoire holds roughly 440,000 clones, with around 88% as singletons. Losses at the gene ends were 3 bases for V and 5 bases for J; bases not matched to a gene: 9. The CDR3 extends over 16 amino acids. Germline lookup yields CDR1 KGHDR and CDR2 SFDVKD. The sample comprised peripheral blood. The clonotype comes from a woman between 45 and 65 years old with COVID-19, enrolled during active disease. This chain connects TRBV24-1 to TRBJ2-1; 7 bases line up with TRBD2. This chain's CDR3 is CATSDGGRDGNNEQFF. The CDR3 DNA sequence: TGTGCCACCAGTGATGGGGGGAGGGACGGTAACAATGAGCAGTTCTTC.